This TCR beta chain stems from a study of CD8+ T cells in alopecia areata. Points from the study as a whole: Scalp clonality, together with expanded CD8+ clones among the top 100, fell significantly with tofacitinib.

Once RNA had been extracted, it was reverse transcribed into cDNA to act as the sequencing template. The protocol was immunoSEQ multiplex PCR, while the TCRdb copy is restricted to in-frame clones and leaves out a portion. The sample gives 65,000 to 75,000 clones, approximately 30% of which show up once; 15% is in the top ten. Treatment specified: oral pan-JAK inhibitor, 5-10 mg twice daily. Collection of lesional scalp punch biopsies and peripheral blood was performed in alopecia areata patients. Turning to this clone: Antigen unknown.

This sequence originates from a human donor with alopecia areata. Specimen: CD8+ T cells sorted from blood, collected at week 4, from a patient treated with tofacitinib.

The CDR3 DNA reads TGTGCCAGCAGGGACAGGGGGAACACCGGGGAGCTGTTTTTT. Amino acid sequence: CASRDRGNTGELFF. The rearrangement uses TRBV2 and TRBJ2-2; 9 nucleotides line up with TRBD1. Germline V gene data show CDR1 as SNHLY and CDR2 as FYNNEI. The CDR3 runs to 14 residues. J lost 1 base, V lost 6 bases, and 0 bases had no gene match.